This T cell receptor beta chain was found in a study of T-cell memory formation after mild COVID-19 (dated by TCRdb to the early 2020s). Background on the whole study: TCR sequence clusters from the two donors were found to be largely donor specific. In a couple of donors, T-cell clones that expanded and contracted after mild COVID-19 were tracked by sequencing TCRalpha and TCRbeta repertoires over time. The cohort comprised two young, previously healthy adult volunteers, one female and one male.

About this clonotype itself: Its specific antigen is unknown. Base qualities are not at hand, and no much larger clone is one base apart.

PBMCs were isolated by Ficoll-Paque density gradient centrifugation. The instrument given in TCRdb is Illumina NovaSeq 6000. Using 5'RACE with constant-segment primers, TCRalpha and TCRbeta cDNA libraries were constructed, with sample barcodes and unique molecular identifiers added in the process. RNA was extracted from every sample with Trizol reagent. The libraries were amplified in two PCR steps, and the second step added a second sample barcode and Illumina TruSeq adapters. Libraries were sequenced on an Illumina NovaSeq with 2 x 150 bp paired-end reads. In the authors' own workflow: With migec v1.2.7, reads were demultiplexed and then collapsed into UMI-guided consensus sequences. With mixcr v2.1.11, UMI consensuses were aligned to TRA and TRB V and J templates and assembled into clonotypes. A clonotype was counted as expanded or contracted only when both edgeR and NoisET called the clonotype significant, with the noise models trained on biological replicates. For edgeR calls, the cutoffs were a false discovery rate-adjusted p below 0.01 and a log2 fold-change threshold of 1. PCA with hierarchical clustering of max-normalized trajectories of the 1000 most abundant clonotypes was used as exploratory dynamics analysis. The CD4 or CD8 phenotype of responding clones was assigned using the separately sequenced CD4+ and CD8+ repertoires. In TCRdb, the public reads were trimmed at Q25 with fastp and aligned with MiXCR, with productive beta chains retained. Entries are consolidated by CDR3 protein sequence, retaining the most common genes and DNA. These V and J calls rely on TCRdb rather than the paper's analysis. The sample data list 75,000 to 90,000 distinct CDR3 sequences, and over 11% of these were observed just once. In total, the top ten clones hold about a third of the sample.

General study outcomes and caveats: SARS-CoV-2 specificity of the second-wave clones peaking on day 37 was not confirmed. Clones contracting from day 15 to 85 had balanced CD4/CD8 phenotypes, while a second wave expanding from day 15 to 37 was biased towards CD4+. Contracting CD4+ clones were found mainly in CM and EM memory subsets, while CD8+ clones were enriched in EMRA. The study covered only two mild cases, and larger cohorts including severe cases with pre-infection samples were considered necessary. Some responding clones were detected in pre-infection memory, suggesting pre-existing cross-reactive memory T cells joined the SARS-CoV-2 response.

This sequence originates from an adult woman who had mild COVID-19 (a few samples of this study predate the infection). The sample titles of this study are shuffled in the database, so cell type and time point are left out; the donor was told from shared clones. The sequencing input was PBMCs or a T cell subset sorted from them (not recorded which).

For the CDR3, the sequence is CASSLNPGTFGEAFF. The DNA reads as follows: TGTGCCAGCAGCTTAAATCCCGGGACGTTCGGTGAAGCTTTCTTT. The chain employs TRBV5-6 and TRBJ1-1; 5 matching bases give a weak D call of TRBD1. The CDR3, cysteine through phenylalanine, is 15 amino acids long. CDR3 DNA only is kept here, 45 bases in frame from base 1. Taken from the germline V gene, the CDR1 and CDR2 loops are SGHDT and YYEEEE. Trimming at the junction amounts to 2 bases on V and 7 bases on J, and the germline ends lie 18 bases apart.